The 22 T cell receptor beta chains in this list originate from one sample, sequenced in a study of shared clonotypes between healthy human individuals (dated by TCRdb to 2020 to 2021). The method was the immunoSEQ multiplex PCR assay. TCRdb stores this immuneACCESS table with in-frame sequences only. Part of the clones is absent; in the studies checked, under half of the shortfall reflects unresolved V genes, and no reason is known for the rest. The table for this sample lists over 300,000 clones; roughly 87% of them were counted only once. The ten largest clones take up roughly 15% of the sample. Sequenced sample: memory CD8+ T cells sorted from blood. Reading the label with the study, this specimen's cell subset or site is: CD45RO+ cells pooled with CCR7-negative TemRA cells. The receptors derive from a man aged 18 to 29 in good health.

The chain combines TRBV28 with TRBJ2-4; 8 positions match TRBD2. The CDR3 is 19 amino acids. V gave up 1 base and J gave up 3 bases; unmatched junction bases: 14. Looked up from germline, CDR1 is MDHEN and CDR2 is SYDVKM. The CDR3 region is CASSLSPLGREDYKNIQYF. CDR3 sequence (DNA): TGTGCCAGCAGTTTATCTCCGTTGGGGCGGGAGGACTACAAAAACATTCAGTACTTC.

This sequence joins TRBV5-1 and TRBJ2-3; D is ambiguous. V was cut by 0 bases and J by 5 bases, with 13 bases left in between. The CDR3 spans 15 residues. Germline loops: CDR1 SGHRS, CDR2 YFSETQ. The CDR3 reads CASSLAHPSRDTQYF. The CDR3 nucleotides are TGCGCCAGCAGCTTGGCCCACCCCTCACGAGATACGCAGTATTTT.

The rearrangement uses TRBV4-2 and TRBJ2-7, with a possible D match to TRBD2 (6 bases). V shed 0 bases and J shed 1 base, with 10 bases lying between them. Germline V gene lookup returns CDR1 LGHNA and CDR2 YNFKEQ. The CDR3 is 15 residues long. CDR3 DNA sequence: TGTGCCAGCAGCCAAGATTTGGAGGGATCCTACGAGCAGTACTTC. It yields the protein CASSQDLEGSYEQYF.

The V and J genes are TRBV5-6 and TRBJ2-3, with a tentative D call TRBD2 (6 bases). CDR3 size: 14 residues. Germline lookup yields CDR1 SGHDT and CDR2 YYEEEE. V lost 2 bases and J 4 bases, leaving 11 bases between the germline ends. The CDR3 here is CASSFSGGPDTQYF. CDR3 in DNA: TGTGCCAGCAGCTTTAGCGGTGGTCCAGATACGCAGTATTTT.

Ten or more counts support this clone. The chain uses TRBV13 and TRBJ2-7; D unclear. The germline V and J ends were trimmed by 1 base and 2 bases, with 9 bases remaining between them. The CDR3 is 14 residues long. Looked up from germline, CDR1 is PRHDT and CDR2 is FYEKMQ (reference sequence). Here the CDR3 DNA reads TGTGCCAGCAGCTTAGACCGACTTCCCTACGAGCAGTACTTC. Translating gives CASSLDRLPYEQYF.

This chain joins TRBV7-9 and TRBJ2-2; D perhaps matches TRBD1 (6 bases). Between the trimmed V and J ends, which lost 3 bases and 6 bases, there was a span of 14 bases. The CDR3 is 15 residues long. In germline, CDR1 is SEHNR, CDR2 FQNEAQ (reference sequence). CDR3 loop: CASSFRGSEPGELFF. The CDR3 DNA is TGTGCCAGCAGCTTCAGGGGTAGCGAGCCCGGGGAGCTGTTTTTT.

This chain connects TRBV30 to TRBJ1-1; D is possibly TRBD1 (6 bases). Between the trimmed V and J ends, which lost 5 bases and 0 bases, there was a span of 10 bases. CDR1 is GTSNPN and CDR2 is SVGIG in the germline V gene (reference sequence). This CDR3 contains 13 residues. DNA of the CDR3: TGTGCCTGGGCTTGGACAGTGAACACTGAAGCTTTCTTT. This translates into CAWAWTVNTEAFF.

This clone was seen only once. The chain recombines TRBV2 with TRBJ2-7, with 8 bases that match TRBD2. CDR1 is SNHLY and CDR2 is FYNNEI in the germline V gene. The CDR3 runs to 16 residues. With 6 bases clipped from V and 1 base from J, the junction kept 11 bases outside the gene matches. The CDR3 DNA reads TGTGCCAGCAGCCATGGACTAGCAAGAGTTTCCTACGAGCAGTACTTC. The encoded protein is CASSHGLARVSYEQYF.

The CDR3 DNA reads TGTGCCAGCAGCCCGAGAGCCGGGACAGATATTTACGAGCAGTACTTC. It codes for CASSPRAGTDIYEQYF. The chain links TRBV28 to TRBJ2-7, with TRBD1 matching 7 bases. Trimming cost V 6 bases and J 4 bases; bases outside gene matches: 15. The CDR3 extends over 16 amino acids. Per germline, CDR1 MDHEN and CDR2 SYDVKM.

CDR3 bases: TGCGCCAGCAGCCTCAAAGGGGGAGGCACCGGGGAGCTGTTTTTT. The encoded protein is CASSLKGGGTGELFF. V gene TRBV4-1 combines with J gene TRBJ2-2; D may be TRBD1 or TRBD2 (6 bases each). Trimming stripped 4 bases from V and 4 bases from J, with 13 bases between. This CDR3 spans 15 amino acids. Germline V gene data show CDR1 as MGHRA and CDR2 as YSYEKL.

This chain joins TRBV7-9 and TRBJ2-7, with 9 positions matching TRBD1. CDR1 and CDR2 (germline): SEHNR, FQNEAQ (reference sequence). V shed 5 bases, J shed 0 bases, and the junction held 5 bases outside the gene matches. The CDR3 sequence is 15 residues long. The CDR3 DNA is TGTGCCAGCAGCCAAACAGGGGGCATCTCCTACGAGCAGTACTTC. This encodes CASSQTGGISYEQYF.

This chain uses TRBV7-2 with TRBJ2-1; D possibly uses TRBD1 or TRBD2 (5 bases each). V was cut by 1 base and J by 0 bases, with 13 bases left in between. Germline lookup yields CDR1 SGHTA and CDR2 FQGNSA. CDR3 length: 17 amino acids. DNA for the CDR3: TGTGCCAGCAGCTTAGTGGCCGGGGCCGACTCCTACAATGAGCAGTTCTTC. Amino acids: CASSLVAGADSYNEQFF.

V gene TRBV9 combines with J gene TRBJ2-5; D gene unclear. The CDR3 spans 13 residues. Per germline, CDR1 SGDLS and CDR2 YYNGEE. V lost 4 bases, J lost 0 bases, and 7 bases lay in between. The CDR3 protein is CASSLENQETQYF. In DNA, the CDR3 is TGTGCCAGCAGCCTAGAGAACCAAGAGACCCAGTACTTC.

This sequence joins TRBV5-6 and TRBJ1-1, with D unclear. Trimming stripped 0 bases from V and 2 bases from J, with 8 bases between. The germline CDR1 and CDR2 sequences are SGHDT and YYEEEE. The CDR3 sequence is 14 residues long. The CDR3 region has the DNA TGTGCCAGCAGCTTGGTGTATTCAAACACTGAAGCTTTCTTT. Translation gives CASSLVYSNTEAFF.

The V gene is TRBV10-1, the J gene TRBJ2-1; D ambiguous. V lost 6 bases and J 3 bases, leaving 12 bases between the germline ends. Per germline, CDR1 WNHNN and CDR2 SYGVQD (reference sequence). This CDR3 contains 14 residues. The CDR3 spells CASSYSPYYNEQFF. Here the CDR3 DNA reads TGCGCCAGCAGCTACAGCCCCTACTACAATGAGCAGTTCTTC.

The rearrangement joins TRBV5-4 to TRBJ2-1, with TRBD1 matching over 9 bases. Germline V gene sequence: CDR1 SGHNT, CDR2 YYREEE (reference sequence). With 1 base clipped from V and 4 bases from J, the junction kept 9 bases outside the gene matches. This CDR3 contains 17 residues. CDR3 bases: TGTGCCAGCAGCTTGTCGGGACAGGGTCCCCTGTACAATGAGCAGTTCTTC. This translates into CASSLSGQGPLYNEQFF. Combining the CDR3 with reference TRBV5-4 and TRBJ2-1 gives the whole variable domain ETGVTQSPTHLIKTRGQQVTLRCSSQSGHNTVSWYQQALGQGPQFIFQYYREEENGRGNFPPRFSGLQFPNYSSELNVNALELDDSALYLCASSLSGQGPLYNEQFFGPGTRLTVL.

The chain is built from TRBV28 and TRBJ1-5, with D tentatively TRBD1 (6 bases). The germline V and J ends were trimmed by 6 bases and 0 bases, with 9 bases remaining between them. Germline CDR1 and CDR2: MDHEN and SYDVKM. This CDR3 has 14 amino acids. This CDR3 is CASSPTGSNQPQHF. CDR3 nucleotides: TGTGCCAGCAGCCCGACAGGTAGCAATCAGCCCCAGCATTTT.

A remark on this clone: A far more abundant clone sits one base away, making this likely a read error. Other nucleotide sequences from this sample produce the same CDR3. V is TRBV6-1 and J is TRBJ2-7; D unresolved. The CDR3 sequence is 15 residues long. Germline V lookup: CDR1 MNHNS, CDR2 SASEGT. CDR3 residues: CASSELIDTTYEQYF. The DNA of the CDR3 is TGTGCCAGCAGTGAACTGATAGACACCACATACGAACAGTACTTC.

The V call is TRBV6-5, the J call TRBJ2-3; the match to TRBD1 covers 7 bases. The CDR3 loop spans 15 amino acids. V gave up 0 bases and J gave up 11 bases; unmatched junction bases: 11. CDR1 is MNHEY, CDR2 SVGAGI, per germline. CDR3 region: CASSYSTGMILEQYF. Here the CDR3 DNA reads TGTGCCAGCAGTTACTCGACAGGGATGATTTTAGAGCAGTATTTT.

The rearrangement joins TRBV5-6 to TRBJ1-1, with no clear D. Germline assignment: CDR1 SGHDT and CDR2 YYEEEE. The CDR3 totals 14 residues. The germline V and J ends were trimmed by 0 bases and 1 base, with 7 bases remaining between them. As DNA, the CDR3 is TGTGCCAGCAGCTTGGGATTCGGGAACACTGAAGCTTTCTTT. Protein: CASSLGFGNTEAFF.

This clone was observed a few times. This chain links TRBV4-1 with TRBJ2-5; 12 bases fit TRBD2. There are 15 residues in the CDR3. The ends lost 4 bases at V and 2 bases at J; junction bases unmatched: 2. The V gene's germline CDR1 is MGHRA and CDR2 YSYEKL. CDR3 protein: CASSLGLAGQETQYF. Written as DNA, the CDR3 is TGCGCCAGCAGCCTGGGACTAGCGGGTCAAGAGACCCAGTACTTC.

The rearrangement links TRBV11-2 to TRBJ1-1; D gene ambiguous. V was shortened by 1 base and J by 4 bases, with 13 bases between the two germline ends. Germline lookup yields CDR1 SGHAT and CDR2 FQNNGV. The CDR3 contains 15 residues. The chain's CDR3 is CASSLVGESGTEAFF. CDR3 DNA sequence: TGTGCCAGCAGCTTAGTTGGGGAATCGGGCACTGAAGCTTTCTTT.